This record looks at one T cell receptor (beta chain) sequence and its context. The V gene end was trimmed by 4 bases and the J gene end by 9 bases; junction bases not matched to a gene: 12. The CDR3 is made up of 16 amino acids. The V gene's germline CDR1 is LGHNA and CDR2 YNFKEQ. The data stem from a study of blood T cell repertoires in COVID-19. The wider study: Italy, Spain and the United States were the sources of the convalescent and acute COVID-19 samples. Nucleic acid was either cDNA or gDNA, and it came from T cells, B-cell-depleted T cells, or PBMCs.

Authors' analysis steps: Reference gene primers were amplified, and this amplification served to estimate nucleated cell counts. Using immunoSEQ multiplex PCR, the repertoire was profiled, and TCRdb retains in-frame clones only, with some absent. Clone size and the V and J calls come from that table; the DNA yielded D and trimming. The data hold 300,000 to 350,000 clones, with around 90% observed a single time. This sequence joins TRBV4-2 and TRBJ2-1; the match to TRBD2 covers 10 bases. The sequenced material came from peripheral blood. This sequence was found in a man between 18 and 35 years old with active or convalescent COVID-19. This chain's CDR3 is CASSPLGLAGDIEQFF. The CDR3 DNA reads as TGTGCCAGCAGCCCCCTGGGGCTAGCGGGAGACATTGAGCAGTTCTTC.